This T cell receptor (beta chain) was sequenced for a study of a mutant IDH1 vaccine in newly diagnosed glioma. Study as a whole: It was radiotherapy, temozolomide, or both that patients received previously, with most receiving both.

Study-level points and caveats: Of all patients, about 93% showed vaccine-induced immune responses.

The assay was immunoSEQ multiplex PCR, and TCRdb's table has in-frame clones only and misses some. The data show some 60,000 clones, with more than 80% seen just once and 5.4% held by the top ten. Time point of the sample: week 35, safety follow-up. In every dose of vaccine, 300 ug of mutant IDH1 20-mer peptide was given alongside topical imiquimod. All eight of the vaccinations patients received fell in weeks 1, 3, 5, 7, 11, 15, 19 and 23. New astrocytomas of WHO grade 3 or 4 that were IDH1-mutant and ATRX-lost were found in the donors. This clone was seen once. Its antigen remains unidentified. The CDR3 runs 14 residues. Germline lookup yields CDR1 SNHLY and CDR2 FYNNEI. With 7 bases clipped from V and 5 bases from J, the junction kept 8 bases outside the gene matches.

This TCR was sampled from a man in his forties or fifties with glioma. The chain carries TRBV2 and TRBJ2-3; TRBD2 agrees at 8 bases. The sequencing used PBMCs, collected from a glioma patient whose treatment included an IDH1 peptide vaccine. CDR3 DNA sequence: TGTGCCAGCACGCGACTAGCGAGGGGAGATACGCAGTATTTT. Amino acid sequence: CASTRLARGDTQYF.